These T cell receptor beta chains were read from a single sample in a study of blood T cell repertoires in COVID-19. Measured with immunoSEQ multiplex PCR; TCRdb has only the in-frame clones, and not every one. The sample shows 150,000 or so clones, approximately 80% of them seen only once. The sequenced material came from peripheral blood. All receptors derive from a man in his sixties with acute or convalescent COVID-19. Each CDR3 is given with its conserved first and last residue. A D gene is named only where the DNA matches it firmly. For some rows the clone size is stated as once, few or many, or as a class when expanded; others skip it.

DNA	CDR3	V	J	D	size	length
TGTGCCAGCAGCGCCTCGCCCCGCGAAGCCGGGCCCCTCCACTTT	CASSASPREAGPLHF	TRBV9	TRBJ1-6	NA	NA	15
TGTGCCAGCAGTCGCGGGGCGCGCGAGCAGTACTTC	CASSRGAREQYF	TRBV6-5	TRBJ2-7	NA	NA	12
TGTGCCAGCAGTCCCTACGGGGGCACTGAAGCTTTCTTT	CASSPYGGTEAFF	TRBV6-5	TRBJ1-1	NA	once	13
TGTGCCAGCAGTTCTACAGGGAGCTCCTACAATGAGCAGTTCTTC	CASSSTGSSYNEQFF	TRBV6-4	TRBJ2-1	NA	NA	15
TGTGCCAGCAGTTCCAGAGGCACCTATAATTCACCCCTCCACTTT	CASSSRGTYNSPLHF	TRBV5-4	TRBJ1-6	NA	NA	15
TGTGCCAGCAGTTTATCAGGACAGGGCTGGGGTGAGCAGTTCTTC	CASSLSGQGWGEQFF	TRBV27	TRBJ2-1	TRBD1	NA	15
TGTGCCAGCAGTTACTACCAGGGCCAGCCCCAGCATTTT	CASSYYQGQPQHF	TRBV6-5	TRBJ1-5	NA	NA	13
TGTGCCAGCACGGGACTAGCGGGAACCTACAATGAGCAGTTCTTC	CASTGLAGTYNEQFF	TRBV2	TRBJ2-1	TRBD2	NA	15
TGTGCCACCCCGGGGGTCGGGTACAATGAGCAGTTCTTC	CATPGVGYNEQFF	TRBV6-5	TRBJ2-1	NA	once	13
TGTGCCAGCAGCCGGAGGGAAGTCACTGAAGCTTTCTTT	CASSRREVTEAFF	TRBV6-5	TRBJ1-1	NA	NA	13
TGTGCCATAAGAGGCAGGGATTGGAACTATGGCTACACCTTC	CAIRGRDWNYGYTF	TRBV6-5	TRBJ1-2	NA	NA	14
TGTGCCAGCAGTCCCGGGGGAACTAATGAAAAACTGTTTTTT	CASSPGGTNEKLFF	TRBV4-2	TRBJ1-4	NA	NA	14
TGTGCCAGCAGCCCGACGGAGCGCTATGGCTACACCTTC	CASSPTERYGYTF	TRBV5-4	TRBJ1-2	NA	NA	13
TGTGCCATCACACGAACAGGGGGGAACACTGAAGCTTTCTTT	CAITRTGGNTEAFF	TRBV10-3	TRBJ1-1	TRBD1	NA	14
TGCGCCAGCAGTGAGACCCCAGCCCTCTCGGGGGGATCTCACAATGAGCAGTTCTTC	CASSETPALSGGSHNEQFF	TRBV10-2	TRBJ2-1	TRBD2	NA	19
TGTGCCTTTCTGGGGCCTAATCTCGCCATATATTTT	CAFLGPNLAIYF	TRBV5-4	TRBJ1-3	NA	NA	12
TGTGCCAGTAGTAAACCCAGCGGGAGAGGGGCTGAAGCTTTCTTT	CASSKPSGRGAEAFF	TRBV19	TRBJ1-1	NA	NA	15
TGTGCCAGCAGCCTCACTAGCGGGAGGCTCGAGCAGTACTTC	CASSLTSGRLEQYF	TRBV3-1/TRBV3-2	TRBJ2-7	TRBD2	NA	14
TGCAGTGCGCAGGGCGCCTATGGCTACACCTTC	CSAQGAYGYTF	TRBV20-1	TRBJ1-2	NA	NA	11
TGTGCCAGTAGGCTGGATTTCGGGGTGTCCAATCAGCCCCAGCATTTT	CASRLDFGVSNQPQHF	TRBV19	TRBJ1-5	NA	NA	16
TGTGCCAGCAGCTTAATCCCGGCAGGGGGTGGAAACACCATATATTTT	CASSLIPAGGGNTIYF	TRBV11-2	TRBJ1-3	TRBD1	NA	16
TGTGCCAGCAGTGGACAGGGTGACAATCAGCCCCAGCATTTT	CASSGQGDNQPQHF	TRBV5-5	TRBJ1-5	TRBD1	NA	14
TGTGCCAGCAGTTCTGGTAATCGAGGCGGCTACGAGCAGTACTTC	CASSSGNRGGYEQYF	TRBV27	TRBJ2-7	NA	few	15
TGCGCCAGCAGCCAAGTACTAGCGGGGATGAGTAGCACCGGGGAGCTGTTTTTT	CASSQVLAGMSSTGELFF	TRBV4-1	TRBJ2-2	TRBD2	NA	18
TGCGCCAGCAGCTTGGGCGGGAGGGTCAACAATGAGCAGTTCTTC	CASSLGGRVNNEQFF	TRBV5-1	TRBJ2-1	TRBD2	NA	15
TGTGCCAGCTCACCACCCGGGTGGCTCTACAATGAGCAGTTCTTC	CASSPPGWLYNEQFF	TRBV18	TRBJ2-1	NA	once	15
TGTGCTAGTGGTTTACTAGCGGGGGGGCCTGGTGAGCAGTTCTTC	CASGLLAGGPGEQFF	TRBV12-5	TRBJ2-1	TRBD2	NA	15
TGTGCCAGCAGCGGGAGTAATACACCCCTCCACTTT	CASSGSNTPLHF	TRBV3-1/TRBV3-2	TRBJ1-6	NA	NA	12
TGTGCCAGCGCCGGGAGAGTCATAGATACGCAGTATTTT	CASAGRVIDTQYF	TRBV13	TRBJ2-3	NA	once	13
TGTGCCAGCAGCTTGGGACTAGCGACTAATGAGCAGTTCTTC	CASSLGLATNEQFF	TRBV7-2	TRBJ2-1	TRBD2	NA	14
TGTGCCAGCAGCCCCCCCCGACAGGGGGCCGTAGATACGCAGTATTTT	CASSPPRQGAVDTQYF	TRBV7-2	TRBJ2-3	TRBD1	NA	16
TGTGCCAGCAGCAACCGGGACAGGCGGCTTCAGTTCTTC	CASSNRDRRLQFF	TRBV7-9	TRBJ2-1	TRBD1	NA	13
TGTGCCAGCAGCTTGGGCCCTAACTCCAGGGGTTGGGGCTACACCTTC	CASSLGPNSRGWGYTF	TRBV5-8	TRBJ1-2	NA	NA	16
TGTGCTAGTGGTTTGACAGGTTATGGCTACACCTTC	CASGLTGYGYTF	TRBV12-5	TRBJ1-2	NA	NA	12
TGTGCCAGCAGCCAGGTTGGACAGGGACACTACGGCGAGCAGTACTTC	CASSQVGQGHYGEQYF	TRBV3-1/TRBV3-2	TRBJ2-7	TRBD1	NA	16
TGCGCCAGCAGCCAATTGAAGGGGACAGGGCGGTTGGATAATTCACCCCTCCACTTT	CASSQLKGTGRLDNSPLHF	TRBV4-1	TRBJ1-6	TRBD1	NA	19
TGCAGCGTTGAGGCAGGCGCCCCTTTTAATGAAAAACTGTTTTTT	CSVEAGAPFNEKLFF	TRBV29-1	TRBJ1-4	NA	few	15
TGTGCCAGCAGACAGGGGGCGGGGACTGAAGCTTTCTTT	CASRQGAGTEAFF	TRBV6-1	TRBJ1-1	TRBD1	once	13
TGTGCCAGCAGCGGACAGGGGTTCAACGAGCAGTACTTC	CASSGQGFNEQYF	TRBV7-9	TRBJ2-7	TRBD1	NA	13
TGTGCCAGCAGAACCGGGACAGGGGGCAATAATTCACCCCTCCACTTT	CASRTGTGGNNSPLHF	TRBV28	TRBJ1-6	TRBD1	NA	16
TGCAGTGCGCGGTGGGACACTGAAGCTTTCTTT	CSARWDTEAFF	TRBV20-1	TRBJ1-1	NA	NA	11
TGTGCCAGCAGCCAAGTTGCAGGGGAGGGCGAAAAACTGTTTTTT	CASSQVAGEGEKLFF	TRBV4-2	TRBJ1-4	NA	NA	15
TGTGCCAGCAGGGTACAGGGGGTCGGAAACACCATATATTTT	CASRVQGVGNTIYF	TRBV5-6	TRBJ1-3	TRBD1	once	14
TGTGCCTGGAGTGGACCGGGACTAGCGGGGACGAACACCGGGGAGCTGTTTTTT	CAWSGPGLAGTNTGELFF	TRBV30	TRBJ2-2	TRBD2	NA	18
TGCGCCAGCAGCGGGACAGAGCTGAACACCGGGGAGCTGTTTTTT	CASSGTELNTGELFF	TRBV5-1	TRBJ2-2	TRBD1	NA	15
TGTGCCAGCAGCGGCGGCAGGGAGGAGGACTATGGCTACACCTTC	CASSGGREEDYGYTF	TRBV7-2	TRBJ1-2	NA	NA	15
TGTGCCAGCAGCACCCGTATAGTTGCAGATACGCAGTATTTT	CASSTRIVADTQYF	TRBV5-6	TRBJ2-3	NA	NA	14
TGCGCCAGCGGGCGGGGGACCTCCCAAGAGACCCAGTACTTC	CASGRGTSQETQYF	TRBV5-1	TRBJ2-5	TRBD2	NA	14
TGTGCCAGCAGTTACTCAGAAAGAAGCAGGGCCTATGGCTACACCTTC	CASSYSERSRAYGYTF	TRBV6-6	TRBJ1-2	NA	NA	16
TGCGCCAGCAGCTTGGGCGGCCCCACAGATACGCAGTATTTT	CASSLGGPTDTQYF	TRBV5-1	TRBJ2-3	NA	NA	14
TGTGCCAGCAGCCCATCGACCGGGGGTGACAATTCACCCCTCCACTTT	CASSPSTGGDNSPLHF	TRBV7-6	TRBJ1-6	NA	NA	16
TGCGCCAGCAGCTGGGCCGGACAGGGGGACGGACAGTTCTTC	CASSWAGQGDGQFF	TRBV5-1	TRBJ2-1	TRBD1	NA	14
TGTGCCAGCAGCCCGTCTGGACAGAATGGCTACACCTTC	CASSPSGQNGYTF	TRBV7-9	TRBJ1-2	NA	NA	13
TGTGCCAGCACCCAGGGGACAGCTTATAATTCACCCCTCCACTTT	CASTQGTAYNSPLHF	TRBV27	TRBJ1-6	TRBD1	NA	15
TGTGCCAGCAGTCAAAGCGGGAGCCCCTACAATGAGCAGTTCTTC	CASSQSGSPYNEQFF	TRBV28	TRBJ2-1	TRBD2	NA	15
TGTGCCAGCAGCCTCGGGACTGCAAGCCTGGAGACCCAGTACTTC	CASSLGTASLETQYF	TRBV4-2	TRBJ2-5	NA	NA	15
TGTGCCAGTAGTATGGGACAGGGGGGACAGCCCCAGCATTTT	CASSMGQGGQPQHF	TRBV19	TRBJ1-5	TRBD1	NA	14
TGTGCCAGTAGTATCAATGCTCGGGGACAGAGCACAGATACGCAGTATTTT	CASSINARGQSTDTQYF	TRBV19	TRBJ2-3	TRBD1	NA	17
TGTGCCAGCAGCCAGCAGACAGGGGGAGAGGAAAAACTGTTTTTT	CASSQQTGGEEKLFF	TRBV6-6	TRBJ1-4	TRBD1	NA	15